The 30 T cell receptor beta chains given below trace back to one sample, sequenced in a study of blood T cell repertoires in COVID-19. Data came from immunoSEQ multiplex PCR; TCRdb stores just in-frame clones and leaves some out. The sample has about 170,000 clones, roughly 84% seen once. The source material was peripheral blood. The origin of the receptors is a woman in her fifties or sixties with acute or convalescent COVID-19.

Only one count was recorded for this clone. The same CDR3 also results from other DNA sequences found in this sample. The chain's CDR3 is CASSQAGGNQPQHF. DNA for the CDR3: TGTGCCAGCAGCCAAGCAGGTGGAAATCAGCCCCAGCATTTT. This chain joins TRBV3-1 (or the pseudogene TRBV3-2) and TRBJ1-5; D call uncertain. Germline CDR1 and CDR2: LGHDT and YNNKEL (reference sequence). This CDR3 is built from 14 residues. V lost 1 base and J lost 4, with 8 bases in between.

The chain joins TRBV7-9 to TRBJ2-5; D remains ambiguous. CDR3 length: 13 amino acids. V was clipped by 3 bases and J by 7 bases, with 12 bases between them. CDR1 is SEHNR and CDR2 is FQNEAQ in the germline V gene (reference sequence). The CDR3 DNA follows: TGTGCCAGCAGCTTCGGATCCGAGGTGACCCAGTACTTC. This encodes CASSFGSEVTQYF.

The chain links TRBV20-1 to TRBJ1-2, with D possibly TRBD1 on 6 matching bases. V was clipped by 6 bases and J by 1 base, with 6 bases between them. Germline CDR1 and CDR2: DFQATT and SNEGSKA (reference sequence). This CDR3 is built from 11 residues. The chain's CDR3 is CSADSNYGYTF. CDR3 coding DNA: TGCAGTGCGGACAGTAACTATGGCTACACCTTC.

V usage is TRBV19 and J usage is TRBJ2-5; 8 bases line up with TRBD1. Germline V lookup: CDR1 LNHDA, CDR2 SQIVND (reference sequence). V shed 10 bases, J shed 5 bases, and the junction held 15 bases outside the gene matches. The CDR3 is made up of 15 amino acids. The CDR3 here is CAIGSQGANPETQYF. The CDR3 nucleotides are TGTGCCATCGGAAGCCAGGGGGCGAATCCCGAGACCCAGTACTTC.

The chain uses TRBV4-2 and TRBJ1-2; TRBD1 might be the D (5 bases). The CDR3 consists of 15 residues. The germline V gene has CDR1 LGHNA and CDR2 YNFKEQ. The V end was cut by 2 bases, the J end by 4 bases, with 14 bases between. CDR3 sequence: CASSQTTDNLYGYTF. As DNA, the CDR3 is TGTGCCAGCAGCCAAACGACAGATAACCTCTATGGCTACACCTTC.

This sequence joins TRBV30 and TRBJ2-5, with 10 bases aligning to TRBD2. The CDR3 runs 12 residues. The V and J ends lost 0 bases and 14 bases, in that order; junction bases with no gene match: 6. Germline assignment: CDR1 GTSNPN and CDR2 SVGIG (reference sequence). In DNA, the CDR3 is TGTGCCTGGAGTGTCCCGACTAGCGGGTCATACTTC. Translated, it gives CAWSVPTSGSYF.

This chain connects TRBV11-2 to TRBJ1-5; 7 bases are a match to TRBD1. Germline lookup yields CDR1 SGHAT and CDR2 FQNNGV. The CDR3 is 17 residues long. V was pared by 5 bases and J by 0 bases, with 10 bases of the junction left unmatched. Here the CDR3 DNA reads TGTGCCAGCAGCAAGACAGGGACCATCTATAGCAATCAGCCCCAGCATTTT. Translating it yields CASSKTGTIYSNQPQHF.

In this sample, this clone turned up once. The chain carries TRBV7-2 and TRBJ1-5; tentatively, D is TRBD1 (6 bases). V was clipped by 4 bases and J by 9 bases, with 10 bases between them. Per germline, CDR1 SGHTA and CDR2 FQGNSA. The CDR3 totals 12 residues. CDR3 region: CASSSTGPPQHF. CDR3 nucleotides: TGTGCCAGCAGCTCGACAGGTCCGCCCCAGCATTTT.

The V gene is TRBV5-1, the J gene TRBJ1-1, with D unclear. Germline lookup yields CDR1 SGHRS and CDR2 YFSETQ. There are 13 residues in the CDR3. Between the trimmed V and J ends, which lost 4 bases and 3 bases, there was a span of 10 bases. The CDR3 protein is CASSPRLDTEAFF. CDR3 bases: TGCGCCAGCAGCCCGCGGCTTGACACTGAAGCTTTCTTT.

The J gene is TRBJ1-5, the V gene TRBV10-2; tentatively, D is TRBD1 (6 bases). With 6 bases removed from V and 1 base from J, the gap between germline ends came to 19 bases. This CDR3 is built from 17 residues. CDR1 is WSHSY and CDR2 is SAAADI in the germline V gene. The chain's CDR3 is CASSPSRVGASNQPQHF. The CDR3, as DNA: TGCGCCAGCAGCCCCAGCCGCGTGGGGGCGAGCAATCAGCCCCAGCATTTT.

A few counts support this clone. V gene TRBV5-1 combines with J gene TRBJ2-3; 9 nucleotides agree with TRBD1. This CDR3 spans 14 amino acids. Germline lookup yields CDR1 SGHRS and CDR2 YFSETQ. V dropped 5 bases and J dropped 3; count of bases not matched to a gene: 4. The CDR3 coding sequence is TGCGCCAGCAGGACAGGGGGGTTTACAGATACGCAGTATTTT. This gives the protein CASRTGGFTDTQYF.

As DNA, the CDR3 is TGTGCCAGTAGGGAATCAGGGATGGGGGAGACCCAGTACTTC. As protein: CASRESGMGETQYF. The J gene is TRBJ2-5, the V gene TRBV19, with TRBD1 as a possible D gene (5 bases). The CDR3 covers 14 residues. Trimming took off 6 bases at V and 5 bases at J, with 16 bases between the two ends. The germline gives CDR1 LNHDA, CDR2 SQIVND (reference sequence).

The gene calls are TRBV2 and TRBJ2-5, with D tentatively TRBD1 (5 bases). This CDR3 is 13 amino acids long. CDR1 and CDR2 from the germline V gene are SNHLY and FYNNEI. V lost 4 bases and J lost 5, with 11 bases in between. This CDR3 is CASSVQGTETQYF. DNA for the CDR3: TGTGCCAGCAGTGTCCAGGGTACGGAGACCCAGTACTTC. Variable domain in full (rest from reference TRBV2 and TRBJ2-5): EPEVTQTPSHQVTQMGQEVILRCVPISNHLYFYWYRQILGQKVEFLVSFYNNEISEKSEIFDDQFSVERPDGSNFTLKIRSTKLEDSAMYFCASSVQGTETQYFGPGTRLLVL.

This chain joins TRBV6-5 and TRBJ2-3; 7 nucleotides match TRBD2. The germline V gene has CDR1 MNHEY and CDR2 SVGAGI. J gave up 2 bases and V 11 bases, and 7 bases lay outside the gene matches. The CDR3 totals 13 residues. The CDR3 DNA follows: TGTGCCGGAGCTAGCGGCCACACAGATACGCAGTATTTT. As protein: CAGASGHTDTQYF.

The chain has TRBV5-1 and TRBJ2-7; D perhaps matches TRBD1 (6 bases). Germline V gives CDR1 SGHRS, CDR2 YFSETQ. Between the trimmed V and J ends, which lost 0 bases and 4 bases, there was a span of 11 bases. The CDR3 extends over 14 amino acids. CDR3 sequence reads: CASSLEQGRYEQYF. The CDR3 region has the DNA TGCGCCAGCAGCTTGGAACAGGGAAGGTACGAGCAGTACTTC. Variable domain in full (rest from reference TRBV5-1 and TRBJ2-7): KAGVTQTPRYLIKTRGQQVTLSCSPISGHRSVSWYQQTPGQGLQFLFEYFSETQRNKGNFPGRFSGRQFSNSRSEMNVSTLELGDSALYLCASSLEQGRYEQYFGPGTRLTVT.

This chain uses TRBV19 with TRBJ2-6, with 8 bases identical to TRBD2. V shed 4 bases and J 3 bases; nucleotides not matched to a gene: 11. The CDR3 covers 18 residues. CDR1 and CDR2 (germline): LNHDA, SQIVND (reference sequence). The CDR3: CASSTPRGVGFGANVLTF. The DNA of the CDR3 is TGTGCCAGTAGTACCCCGCGGGGGGTGGGTTTTGGGGCCAACGTCCTGACTTTC.

The table lists this clone with a few counts. The J gene is TRBJ2-7, the V gene TRBV7-8; a possible D gene is TRBD1 (5 bases). Germline V gives CDR1 SGHVS, CDR2 FQNEAQ. The CDR3 runs to 13 residues. Trimming pared 3 bases from V and 0 bases from J, leaving 6 bases between. The chain's CDR3 is CASSFDSSYEQYF. The CDR3 coding sequence is TGTGCCAGCAGCTTCGACAGCTCCTACGAGCAGTACTTC. Full variable domain (missing parts from reference TRBV7-8 and TRBJ2-7): GAGVSQSPRYKVAKRGQDVALRCDPISGHVSLFWYQQALGQGPEFLTYFQNEAQLDKSGLPSDRFFAERPEGSVSTLKIQRTQQEDSAVYLCASSFDSSYEQYFGPGTRLTVT.

The count of this clone is one. The genes are TRBV15 and TRBJ1-4; the match to TRBD1 covers 7 bases. The CDR3 covers 15 residues. After removal of 0 bases from V and 3 bases from J, the junction contained 1 base not matched to a gene. Germline lookup yields CDR1 LNHNV and CDR2 YYDKDF (reference sequence). The CDR3: CATSRDRGPNEKLFF. CDR3 in DNA: TGTGCCACCAGCAGAGATAGGGGGCCTAATGAAAAACTGTTTTTT.

This clone was detected only a few times. The genes are TRBV7-8 and TRBJ1-6, with D possibly being TRBD1 (5 bases). The CDR3 is made up of 18 amino acids. Germline assignment: CDR1 SGHVS and CDR2 FQNEAQ. Trimming removed 3 bases at V and 0 bases at J, with 15 bases between. The CDR3 loop reads CASSFSYGASSYNSPLHF. CDR3 DNA: TGTGCCAGCAGCTTTAGTTATGGGGCGAGCTCCTATAATTCACCCCTCCACTTT.

The chain has TRBV4-3 and TRBJ1-3; the D is unclear. The CDR3 has 15 residues. With 0 bases removed from V and 0 bases from J, the gap between germline ends came to 6 bases. Germline CDR1 is LGHNA and CDR2 is YSLEER. CDR3 DNA sequence: TGCGCCAGCAGCCAAGATCTGAGCTCTGGAAACACCATATATTTT. Residues: CASSQDLSSGNTIYF.

This clone has a handful of counts. The J gene is TRBJ1-4, the V gene TRBV29-1; D uncertain. Between the trimmed V and J ends, which lost 7 bases and 1 base, there was a span of 19 bases. The germline V gene has CDR1 SQVTM and CDR2 ANQGSEA. The CDR3 is made up of 16 amino acids. The CDR3 DNA follows: TGCAGCGCCAAGGAGTCGGGGTTCGGAACTAATGAAAAACTGTTTTTT. Translation gives CSAKESGFGTNEKLFF.

The genes are TRBV2 and TRBJ2-7; no reliable D call. The CDR3 length is 14 residues. Trimming cost V 0 bases and J 1 base, with 7 bases left between them. CDR1 and CDR2 from the germline V gene are SNHLY and FYNNEI. The CDR3 DNA is TGTGCCAGCAGTGAAGCTCCCAGATCCTACGAGCAGTACTTC. Its protein is CASSEAPRSYEQYF.

The chain employs TRBV28 and TRBJ2-4, with a possible D match to TRBD2 (6 bases). The CDR3 is made up of 14 amino acids. From germline, CDR1 is MDHEN and CDR2 SYDVKM. Trimming took off 11 bases at V and 0 bases at J, with 14 bases between the two ends. CDR3 protein: CAADSGVAKNIQYF. CDR3 DNA: TGTGCCGCCGATTCGGGGGTAGCCAAAAACATTCAGTACTTC.

The V call is TRBV6-6, the J call TRBJ2-1; 12 positions agree with TRBD2. CDR1 and CDR2 from the germline V gene are MNHNY and SVGAGI (reference sequence). The V and J ends lost 4 bases and 0 bases, in that order; junction bases with no gene match: 1. The length of the CDR3 is 16 residues. CDR3 bases: TGTGCCAGCAGTTCACTAGCGGGGGGCTCCTACAATGAGCAGTTCTTC. Its translation: CASSSLAGGSYNEQFF.

This chain connects TRBV4-2 to TRBJ1-3; TRBD1 matches at 9 bases. Trimming at V came to 3 bases and at J to 5 bases, leaving 5 bases not matched to a gene. Germline V CDR1 and CDR2: LGHNA, YNFKEQ. The CDR3 totals 15 residues. CDR3 nucleotide sequence: TGTGCCAGCAGCCAGGCCGGGACAGGGCGAAACACCATATATTTT. This codes for CASSQAGTGRNTIYF.

The DNA of the CDR3 is TGTGCCAGCAGACTGTGGACAGGTAGCTCTGGGGCCAACGTCCTGACTTTC. As protein: CASRLWTGSSGANVLTF. The J gene is TRBJ2-6, the V gene TRBV7-9, with 7 nucleotides matching TRBD1. Trimming removed 6 bases from V and 0 bases from J; junction bases left unmatched: 8. The germline CDR1 and CDR2 sequences are SEHNR and FQNEAQ (reference sequence). The CDR3 spans 17 residues.

The chain links TRBV28 to TRBJ1-5; perhaps TRBD1 as D (5 bases). This CDR3 comprises 14 residues. V was clipped by 3 bases and J by 3 bases, with 9 bases between them. Germline values: CDR1 MDHEN, CDR2 SYDVKM. This chain's CDR3 is CASSLGQYNQPQHF. In DNA form, the CDR3 reads TGTGCCAGCAGTTTGGGGCAGTACAATCAGCCCCAGCATTTT.

The chain recombines TRBV18 with TRBJ2-7; perhaps TRBD1 as D (6 bases). The CDR3 has 11 amino acids. The germline V gene encodes CDR1 KGHSH and CDR2 LQKENI. Between the trimmed V and J ends, which lost 8 bases and 5 bases, there was a span of 10 bases. The CDR3 reads CASKNRDEQYF. The CDR3 DNA is TGTGCCAGCAAAAACAGGGACGAGCAGTACTTC.

The chain carries TRBV5-1 and TRBJ2-7; 9 bases agree with TRBD1. Germline V gene lookup returns CDR1 SGHRS and CDR2 YFSETQ. After removal of 4 bases from V and 5 bases from J, the junction contained 7 bases not matched to a gene. This CDR3 has 14 residues. The CDR3 loop reads CASSTRTGAHEQYF. The CDR3 DNA reads as TGCGCCAGCAGCACCCGGACAGGGGCCCACGAGCAGTACTTC.

The gene calls are TRBV7-9 and TRBJ1-6; D is undetermined. The CDR3 contains 15 residues. Per the germline V gene, CDR1 is SEHNR and CDR2 is FQNEAQ (reference sequence). V lost 1 base, J lost 10 bases, and 14 bases lay in between. Written as DNA, the CDR3 is TGTGCCAGCAGCTTAGAGGCAGGTGGTGGATCACCCCTCCACTTT. Translating gives CASSLEAGGGSPLHF. The full variable domain, in which reference TRBV7-9 and TRBJ1-6 provide the parts outside the CDR3, is DTGVSQNPRHKITKRGQNVTFRCDPISEHNRLYWYRQTLGQGPEFLTYFQNEAQLEKSRLLSDRFSAERPKGSFSTLEIQRTEQGDSAMYLCASSLEAGGGSPLHFGNGTRLTVT.